This paragraph covers one T cell receptor (beta chain) sequence. Its antigen remains unidentified. Base qualities are not recorded, but no much larger clone differs from it by a single base. In total, approximately 700 healthy bone marrow donors made up the cohort. At the time of sampling, every cohort member was nominally healthy, though immune exposures that went unrecorded were likely present. The donor tested CMV seropositive, placing the donor among the 289 seropositive members of the cohort. Each donor provided a peripheral blood sample, and peripheral blood mononuclear cells were used for TCR beta sequencing. The Qiagen DNeasy Blood Extraction Kit was used to extract genomic DNA from the blood cell samples. The sample is drawn from a study of cytomegalovirus exposure and HLA in healthy donors (dated 2017 in TCRdb). Regarding the study in general: An earlier analysis of several hundred of the donors reported 276 Gb of sequence data and about 120 million unique TCR beta sequences obtained from about 179 million T cells. About 5 DR-DQ haplotypes were handled as single units for association and clustering, since linkage in the cohort was strong. Besides the first cohort of roughly 640 subjects, a separate validation cohort made up of 120 different subjects was used. The number of typed donors differed by locus: 629-630 for A, B, C, DRB1 and DQB1; 522 for DQA1; 606 for DPA1; and about 450 for DPB1. Of the approximately 400 genotyped donors, roughly 80% fell in the genetic ancestry cluster associated with self-reported Caucasian donors. Every repertoire in the discovery cohort had been generated on one and the same sequencing platform. The study combined high-throughput TCR immunosequencing, statistical association of individual TCRs with disease status, and machine learning to predict cytomegalovirus infection status. Genome-wide SNP genotypes for about 60% of the roughly 700 donors were used in a later genetic analysis, which treated that subset as a discovery cohort. In an earlier analysis of 500 to 650 of the donors, high-throughput TCR beta sequencing was used to judge whether each TCR beta V gene segment behaved as functional or pseudogenic. A later analysis re-examined previously published TCR beta repertoires from roughly 720 donors and added high-resolution HLA genotyping to investigate patterns of TCR occurrence. The study was designed to test whether signatures of past pathogen exposure could be identified by cataloging public T cell receptors. Donor age, sex, ethnicity and CMV serostatus were compiled together with the repertoire data. The study profiled the T cell repertoires of around 700 subjects by immunosequencing and related them to cytomegalovirus serostatus. Rather than using new phenotypic data, the later analysis identified candidate immune exposures from TCR beta sequences and from how often those sequences occurred across donors. Roughly 290 gigabases of sequencing data and around 85 million unique TCR sequences made up an early release that covered 640 HLA-typed donors. Both class I and class II loci were covered by HLA typing, at four-digit resolution. Among over 350 genotyped donors of the cohort, an average of around 240,000 unique TCR beta nucleotide sequences were sequenced per donor, roughly a sixth of them non-productive. What the study reported, not specific to this receptor: It was suggested by the authors that the approach could potentially be generalized to other disease states and immunological phenotypes. Because some donors lacked HLA typing at each locus, the association tests relied only on the typed subset. In a later genetic analysis, fewer N-insertions in productive TCRs were reported among donors in an Asian-associated ancestry cluster than the approximately 670-donor mean. In a later analysis, most CMV-associated TCR beta chains were found to appear HLA-restricted, with HLA associations seemingly driven largely by CMV exposure. Presence/absence analyses assumed roughly uniform sequencing depth across donors, an assumption that may not hold. Three of the identified cytomegalovirus-associated TCR beta chains were confirmed in vitro to be specific for cytomegalovirus antigens. The study gave a list of around 170 TCR beta chains associated with cytomegalovirus. A cluster of highly shared sequence variants was judged likely to represent a technical artifact of the sequencing pipeline. In an earlier analysis of some 550 of the donors, most TCR beta V segments were observed in productive rearrangements about 87% or about 30% of the time, broadly matching IMGT annotations. According to a later analysis, TCR association rates differed among HLA loci, with DRB1 alleles showing the most associated TCRs and HLA-C alleles showing the fewest. Some 15 rarely observed V segments, including chromosome 9 orphons, were excluded from the earlier analysis of almost 600 of the donors because counts were too low. Linkage disequilibrium might explain the correlated functional status among segregating V segments, but an unknown experimental factor could not be ruled out. Immune exposure information for the cohort was limited to CMV serostatus. A further reported finding was that TCR beta sequences accurately predicted the HLA-A and HLA-B alleles for most subjects in the first cohort. An association between a missense DCLRE1C variant and V-gene and J-gene trimming of TCR beta chains was found in a later genetic analysis and replicated in an independent cohort. Most TCR sequences were seen in very few donors, while some public TCRs were found in many individuals. Only TCR beta chains were sequenced in this cohort, and the absence of alpha or paired-chain data limited detectable features. Specific HLA alleles were associated with around 18,000 TCR beta sequences at a false discovery rate of 0.05 in a later analysis. A later analysis reported that several top co-occurrence clusters appeared linked to parvovirus B19, influenza, CMV and Epstein-Barr virus. Because the 87-base-pair reads could not distinguish some IMGT-functional V segments, including TRBV6-2 and TRBV6-3, those segments were excluded. The classifier was reported to diagnose cytomegalovirus status with high specificity and sensitivity in both the original and validation cohorts. A later analysis found that HLA-associated TCR beta chains were more clonally expanded and had lower generation probabilities than equally common non-associated chains. When HLA alleles, especially DR and DQ, strongly co-occurred, attributing TCR associations to individual alleles was difficult.

The library was obtained by the immunoSEQ multiplex PCR assay. A mixture of 60 forward primers for TCR Vbeta segments and 13 reverse primers for TCR Jbeta segments was used in the multiplex PCR. Amplification of the CDR3 region of rearranged TCR beta genes was performed with a multiplex PCR assay on genomic DNA. On the Illumina HiSeq System, the amplified TCR beta libraries were sequenced as 87-base-pair reads. On the study's bioinformatics: Across the 600 to 700 repertoires, a later analysis counted 75 million to 90 million unique TCR beta chains, 9.5 million to 13 million of which were shared by at least two donors. Raw reads were error-corrected and collapsed into unique sequences with a nearest-neighbor algorithm that merged closely related sequences to remove PCR and sequencing errors. Alignment of CDR3 sequences to IMGT reference sequences was used to assign V, D and J gene segments. Each retained sequence needed at least a six-nucleotide match to both a V gene segment and a J gene segment. Rearrangements were classified as productive when the CDR3 lacked stop codons and remained in frame with V and J, and all other rearrangements were classified as non-productive. Following IMGT convention, CDR3 was defined as the stretch from the second conserved V-encoded cysteine up to the conserved J-encoded phenylalanine. In an earlier analysis of approximately 590 of the donors, sequences lacking an unambiguous match to a single V gene segment were excluded. In an earlier analysis of approximately 550 of the donors, V segments were called functional above 56.7% productive rearrangements and were called segregating when the between-donor standard deviation exceeded 5%. To diagnose cytomegalovirus status from the catalog of TCR beta chain sequences, a statistical classification framework was built. V and J gene assignment, in a later analysis, came from comparing TCR nucleotide sequences with IMGT/GENE-DB human TR gene sequences. In a later analysis, CDR3 sequences and most-parsimonious VDJ recombination scenarios were assigned using the TCRdist pipeline. A later analysis defined each TCR beta chain by its CDR3 amino acid sequence plus V-gene family, and excluded reads lacking a unique V-gene family. A later analysis removed 500 to 600 highly shared, low-generation-probability nucleotide sequences to deal with suspected cross-contamination and a sequencing artifact. In a later analysis, a clonal expansion index was calculated for each public chain from normalized within-repertoire ranks of inferred template counts. In a later analysis, generation probabilities were computed using a VDJ recombination model fitted to out-of-frame rearrangements, and the results were checked against IGoR. A later analysis scored TCR-TCR, TCR-HLA and TCR-CMV co-occurrence with hypergeometric tests, applying a repertoire-size bias correction to TCR pairs. To estimate false discovery rates, a later analysis permuted the HLA or CMV assignments 20 times. In a later analysis, co-occurring TCRs were grouped using DBSCAN, with TCRdist sequence similarity added in when clustering inside HLA-allele-positive subsets. For co-occurrence clustering, repertoires with fewer than 30,000 or more than 120,000 public chains were excluded, along with roughly 5 repertoires with anomalous nucleotide sharing. In its TCRdb copy, this immuneACCESS table keeps in-frame sequences only and misses some clones. Where compared with another copy, unresolved V genes explain less than half of these, and the others have no known cause. D and trimming come from the DNA, and the V and J calls and clone size come from that table. The sample table records some 90,000 clones; about four fifths of these occur just once. The ten largest clonotypes hold about 4.4% of the sample.

V is pruned by 7 bases and J by 5 bases, leaving 5 bases of the junction without a gene match. The CDR3, from cysteine to phenylalanine, totals 14 residues. Only the CDR3 portion is preserved as DNA: 42 bases, with reading frame beginning at the first base. Taken from the germline V gene, the CDR1 and CDR2 loops are MNHNS and SASEGT. Sequencing was performed on PBMCs. The chain is made from TRBV6-1 and TRBJ2-3; TRBD1 matches 11 bases in the middle. This receptor was obtained from a woman aged 70-85 years in good health and CMV-seropositive. CDR3 sequence: CASIQDRGQDTQYF. The DNA sequence is TGTGCCAGCATCCAGGACAGGGGGCAAGATACGCAGTATTTT.